The clone carrying this T cell receptor beta chain has more than one count but fewer than ten. The repertoire was sequenced with immunoSEQ multiplex PCR; TCRdb's copy has only in-frame clones and lacks some. This sample yields around 360,000 clones, of which about 90% are seen a single time; 10% belongs to the top ten. Germline CDR1 and CDR2: MGHRA and YSYEKL. V lost 4 bases and J lost 8, with 9 bases in between. The CDR3 consists of 13 residues. This sample was taken from a study of blood T cell repertoires in COVID-19. Study details: Acute and convalescent COVID-19 specimens originated in the United States, Italy and Spain.

V gene TRBV4-1 combines with J gene TRBJ1-6; D gene unclear. Sequencing input: peripheral blood. This clonotype was obtained from a woman in her 30s with COVID-19, enrolled during active disease. The CDR3 spells CASSLITYSPLHF. DNA for the CDR3: TGCGCCAGCAGCCTCATTACTTATTCACCCCTCCACTTT.